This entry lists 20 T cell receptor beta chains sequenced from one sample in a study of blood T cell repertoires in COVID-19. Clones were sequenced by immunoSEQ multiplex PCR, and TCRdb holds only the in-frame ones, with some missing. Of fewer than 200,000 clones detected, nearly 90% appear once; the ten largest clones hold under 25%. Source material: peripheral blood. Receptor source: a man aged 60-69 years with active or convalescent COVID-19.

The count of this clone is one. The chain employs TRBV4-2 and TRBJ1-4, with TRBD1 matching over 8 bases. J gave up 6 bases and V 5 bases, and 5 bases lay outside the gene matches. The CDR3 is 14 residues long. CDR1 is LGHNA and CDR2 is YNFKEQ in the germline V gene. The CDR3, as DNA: TGTGCCAGCAGCAAACCGGGACAGGATGAAAAACTGTTTTTT. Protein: CASSKPGQDEKLFF.

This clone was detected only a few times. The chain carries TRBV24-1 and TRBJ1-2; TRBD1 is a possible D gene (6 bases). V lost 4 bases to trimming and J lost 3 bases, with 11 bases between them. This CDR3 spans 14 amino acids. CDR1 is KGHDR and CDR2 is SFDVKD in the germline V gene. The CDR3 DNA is TGTGCCACCAGTGACCAAGGACAGCACTATGGCTACACCTTC. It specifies CATSDQGQHYGYTF.

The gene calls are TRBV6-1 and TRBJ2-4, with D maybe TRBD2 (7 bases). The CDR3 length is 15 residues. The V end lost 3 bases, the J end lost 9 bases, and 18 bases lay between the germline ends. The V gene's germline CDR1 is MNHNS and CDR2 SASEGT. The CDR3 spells CASSEASGGAGIQYF. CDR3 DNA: TGTGCCAGCAGTGAGGCGTCGGGGGGCGCGGGCATTCAGTACTTC.

The CDR3: CASSTGQGVNQPQHF. The CDR3 DNA reads as TGTGCCAGCAGCACGGGACAGGGGGTCAATCAGCCCCAGCATTTT. The chain carries TRBV7-2 and TRBJ1-5, with 11 bases fitting TRBD1. The CDR3 covers 15 residues. Trimming removed 5 bases from V and 3 bases from J; junction bases left unmatched: 3. The V gene's germline CDR1 is SGHTA and CDR2 FQGNSA.

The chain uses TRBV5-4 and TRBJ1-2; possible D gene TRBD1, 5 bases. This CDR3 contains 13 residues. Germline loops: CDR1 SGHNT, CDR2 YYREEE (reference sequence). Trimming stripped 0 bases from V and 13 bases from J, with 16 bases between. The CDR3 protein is CASSLDGDLGRTF. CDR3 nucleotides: TGTGCCAGCAGCTTGGATGGGGACTTGGGACGCACCTTC.

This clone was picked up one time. The CDR3 loop reads CASSPRLATTQYF. CDR3 in DNA: TGCGCCAGCAGTCCTCGACTAGCCACTACGCAGTATTTT. This chain uses TRBV5-1 with TRBJ2-3, with 7 positions matching TRBD2. With 5 bases clipped from V and 8 bases from J, the junction kept 8 bases outside the gene matches. Per germline, CDR1 SGHRS and CDR2 YFSETQ. The CDR3 spans 13 residues.

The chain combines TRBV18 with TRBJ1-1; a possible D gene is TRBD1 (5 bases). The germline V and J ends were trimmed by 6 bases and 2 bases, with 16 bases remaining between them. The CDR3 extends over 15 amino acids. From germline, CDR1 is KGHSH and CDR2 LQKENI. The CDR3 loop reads CASSYFGGENTEAFF. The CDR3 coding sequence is TGTGCCAGCTCGTACTTCGGGGGAGAAAACACTGAAGCTTTCTTT.

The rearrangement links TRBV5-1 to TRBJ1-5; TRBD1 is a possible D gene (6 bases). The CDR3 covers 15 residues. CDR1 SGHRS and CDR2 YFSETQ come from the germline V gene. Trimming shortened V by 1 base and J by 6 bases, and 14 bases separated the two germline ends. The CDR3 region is CASSLMGAISQPQHF. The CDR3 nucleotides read TGCGCCAGCAGCTTGATGGGGGCCATCAGTCAGCCCCAGCATTTT. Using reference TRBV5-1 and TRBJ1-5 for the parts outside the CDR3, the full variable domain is KAGVTQTPRYLIKTRGQQVTLSCSPISGHRSVSWYQQTPGQGLQFLFEYFSETQRNKGNFPGRFSGRQFSNSRSEMNVSTLELGDSALYLCASSLMGAISQPQHFGDGTRLSIL.

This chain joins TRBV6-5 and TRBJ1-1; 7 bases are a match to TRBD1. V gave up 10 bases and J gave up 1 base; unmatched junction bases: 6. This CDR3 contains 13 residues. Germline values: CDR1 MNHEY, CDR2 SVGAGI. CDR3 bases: TGTGCCACTCCGACAGGGACGAACACTGAAGCTTTCTTT. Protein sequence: CATPTGTNTEAFF.

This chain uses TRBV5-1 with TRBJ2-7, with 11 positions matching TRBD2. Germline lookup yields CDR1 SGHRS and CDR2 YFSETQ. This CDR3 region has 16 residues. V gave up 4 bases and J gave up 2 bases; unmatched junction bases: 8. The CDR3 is CASSQSGTSGTYEQYF. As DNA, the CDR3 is TGCGCCAGCAGCCAATCCGGGACTAGCGGAACCTACGAGCAGTACTTC.

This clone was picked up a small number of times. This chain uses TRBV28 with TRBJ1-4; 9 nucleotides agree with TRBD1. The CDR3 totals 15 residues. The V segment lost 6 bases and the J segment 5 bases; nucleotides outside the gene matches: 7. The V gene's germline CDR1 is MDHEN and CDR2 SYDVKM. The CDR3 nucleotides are TGTGCCAGCAGCCTCCCCGGGACAGGGAATGAAAAACTGTTTTTT. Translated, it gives CASSLPGTGNEKLFF.

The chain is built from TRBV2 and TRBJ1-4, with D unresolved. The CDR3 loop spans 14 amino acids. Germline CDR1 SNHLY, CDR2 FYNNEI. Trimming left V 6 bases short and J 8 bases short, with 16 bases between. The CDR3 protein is CASRTGRSPEKLFF. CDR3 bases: TGTGCCAGCAGAACGGGAAGGTCACCCGAAAAACTGTTTTTT.

The chain's CDR3 is CAIRTESYEQYF. The CDR3, as DNA: TGTGCCATCAGAACAGAGTCCTACGAGCAGTACTTC. The V gene is TRBV10-3, the J gene TRBJ2-7; D remains ambiguous. V lost 6 bases, J lost 1 base, and 7 bases lay in between. Germline CDR1 is ENHRY and CDR2 is SYGVKD. This CDR3 is 12 amino acids long.

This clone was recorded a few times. DNA of the CDR3: TGCGCCAGCAGCCACGGACAGCTGAATGAAAAACTGTTTTTT. Translating gives CASSHGQLNEKLFF. The V gene is TRBV4-1, the J gene TRBJ1-4, with D perhaps matching TRBD1 (6 bases). Germline V gives CDR1 MGHRA, CDR2 YSYEKL. This CDR3 has 14 amino acids. V dropped 3 bases and J dropped 5 bases, with 10 bases sitting between them.

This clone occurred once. For the CDR3, the DNA is TGTGCCAGCAGTGCGGGCGGGGGGGCGGCGGTGGAGACCCAGTACTTC. Translated: CASSAGGGAAVETQYF. The rearrangement links TRBV2 to TRBJ2-5, with 9 bases lining up with TRBD2. V trimming: 4 bases; J trimming: 5 bases; junction bases outside the gene matches: 11. Per the germline V gene, CDR1 is SNHLY and CDR2 is FYNNEI. The CDR3 totals 16 residues.

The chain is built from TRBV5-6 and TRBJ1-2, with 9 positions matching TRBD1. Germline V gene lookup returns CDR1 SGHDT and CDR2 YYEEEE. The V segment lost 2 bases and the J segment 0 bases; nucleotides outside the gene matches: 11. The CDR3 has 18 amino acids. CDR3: CASSLGPGQGRANYGYTF. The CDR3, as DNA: TGTGCCAGCAGCTTAGGCCCGGGACAGGGACGAGCTAACTATGGCTACACCTTC.

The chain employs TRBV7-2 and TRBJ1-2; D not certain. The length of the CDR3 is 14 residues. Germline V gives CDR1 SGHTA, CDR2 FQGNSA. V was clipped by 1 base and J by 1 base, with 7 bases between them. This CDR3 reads CASSLVPNNYGYTF. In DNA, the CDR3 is TGTGCCAGCAGCTTAGTCCCTAATAACTATGGCTACACCTTC. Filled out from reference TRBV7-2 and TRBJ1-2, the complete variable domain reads GAGVSQSPSNKVTEKGKDVELRCDPISGHTALYWYRQSLGQGLEFLIYFQGNSAPDKSGLPSDRFSAERTGGSVSTLTIQRTQQEDSAVYLCASSLVPNNYGYTFGSGTRLTVV.

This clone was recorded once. The CDR3 region has the DNA TGTGCCAGCAGCTTAGAAGGGGCACAACCATACCGCGGGGGTACGCAGTATTTT. It codes for CASSLEGAQPYRGGTQYF. The chain is built from TRBV11-2 and TRBJ2-3; TRBD2 matches 7 bases. The germline V gene encodes CDR1 SGHAT and CDR2 FQNNGV. V lost 0 bases, J lost 8 bases, and 17 bases stayed unmatched. The CDR3 is made up of 18 amino acids.

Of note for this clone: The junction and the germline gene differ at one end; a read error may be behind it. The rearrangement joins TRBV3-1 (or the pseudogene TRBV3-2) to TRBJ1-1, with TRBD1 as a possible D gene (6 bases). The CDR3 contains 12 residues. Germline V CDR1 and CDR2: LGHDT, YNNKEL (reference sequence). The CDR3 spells CASSSQGRGAQF. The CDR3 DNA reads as TGTGCCAGCAGCTCCCAGGGCAGGGGCGCCCAATTT.

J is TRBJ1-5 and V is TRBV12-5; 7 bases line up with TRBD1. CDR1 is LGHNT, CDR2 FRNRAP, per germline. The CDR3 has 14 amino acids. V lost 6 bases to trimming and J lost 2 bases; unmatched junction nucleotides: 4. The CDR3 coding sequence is TGTGCTAGTGGGGGGGGACAGCGCAATCAGCCCCAGCATTTT. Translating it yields CASGGGQRNQPQHF.